These T cell receptor beta chains were read from a single sample in a study of blood T cell repertoires in COVID-19. Clones were sequenced by immunoSEQ multiplex PCR, and TCRdb holds only the in-frame ones, with some missing. The sample has fewer than 350,000 clones; about 89% are singletons. Material for sequencing was PBMCs or T cells enriched from blood (not recorded which). These receptors were taken from a man aged 60-69 years who had recovered from COVID-19. Both conserved end residues are part of each CDR3. The order of the fields is clone size, CDR3 length, J gene, D gene, V gene, CDR3 protein, CDR3 DNA. D genes are given only for firm matches. Expanded clones get a size class; other rows say once, few or many, or leave the size out.

clone size: .
CDR3 length: 13
J gene: TRBJ2-1
D gene: .
V gene: TRBV11-2
CDR3 protein: CASSQLGARPQFF
CDR3 DNA: TGTGCCAGCAGCCAGTTGGGCGCACGCCCGCAGTTCTTC

clone size: .
CDR3 length: 14
J gene: TRBJ2-7
D gene: .
V gene: TRBV28
CDR3 protein: CASSFKAGSYEQYF
CDR3 DNA: TGTGCCAGCAGTTTTAAGGCGGGTTCCTACGAGCAGTACTTC

clone size: .
CDR3 length: 15
J gene: TRBJ2-1
D gene: TRBD2
V gene: TRBV4-1
CDR3 protein: CASSRLAAYYNEQFF
CDR3 DNA: TGCGCCAGCAGCCGGCTAGCGGCTTACTACAATGAGCAGTTCTTC

clone size: .
CDR3 length: 16
J gene: TRBJ1-5
D gene: .
V gene: TRBV28
CDR3 protein: CASTPFREGGNQPQHF
CDR3 DNA: TGTGCAAGCACCCCCTTCAGGGAAGGAGGCAATCAGCCCCAGCATTTT

clone size: .
CDR3 length: 15
J gene: TRBJ2-7
D gene: TRBD1
V gene: TRBV7-9
CDR3 protein: CASSIWDRAVNEQYF
CDR3 DNA: TGTGCCAGCAGCATTTGGGACAGGGCCGTCAACGAGCAGTACTTC

clone size: .
CDR3 length: 15
J gene: TRBJ2-3
D gene: .
V gene: TRBV5-1
CDR3 protein: CASSARLFPSDTQYF
CDR3 DNA: TGCGCCAGCAGCGCCCGACTATTTCCCTCAGATACGCAGTATTTT

clone size: few
CDR3 length: 13
J gene: TRBJ1-2
D gene: .
V gene: TRBV18
CDR3 protein: CASSPDTNYGYTF
CDR3 DNA: TGTGCCAGCTCACCTGACACGAACTATGGCTACACCTTC

clone size: .
CDR3 length: 14
J gene: TRBJ2-3
D gene: .
V gene: TRBV4-3
CDR3 protein: CASSQDRVSHTQYF
CDR3 DNA: TGCGCCAGCAGCCAAGATCGGGTCAGTCATACGCAGTATTTT

clone size: .
CDR3 length: 13
J gene: TRBJ1-5
D gene: .
V gene: TRBV19
CDR3 protein: CASSPFENQPQHF
CDR3 DNA: TGTGCCAGTAGTCCGTTCGAGAATCAGCCCCAGCATTTT

clone size: few
CDR3 length: 13
J gene: TRBJ1-2
D gene: TRBD1
V gene: TRBV28
CDR3 protein: CASSFTGVYGYTF
CDR3 DNA: TGTGCCAGCAGTTTCACAGGGGTCTATGGCTACACCTTC

clone size: .
CDR3 length: 13
J gene: TRBJ2-1
D gene: .
V gene: TRBV6-5
CDR3 protein: CASSRPGHPIQFF
CDR3 DNA: TGTGCCAGCAGTAGACCGGGACACCCAATCCAGTTCTTC

clone size: .
CDR3 length: 16
J gene: TRBJ2-7
D gene: TRBD2
V gene: TRBV5-1
CDR3 protein: CASSVGGQAGQREQYF
CDR3 DNA: TGCGCCAGCAGCGTTGGCGGGCAAGCGGGGCAGAGAGAGCAGTACTTC

clone size: .
CDR3 length: 14
J gene: TRBJ2-7
D gene: TRBD2
V gene: TRBV5-6
CDR3 protein: CASSRLAGGYEQYF
CDR3 DNA: TGTGCCAGCAGCCGACTAGCGGGAGGGTACGAGCAGTACTTC

clone size: .
CDR3 length: 16
J gene: TRBJ2-3
D gene: TRBD1
V gene: TRBV6-2/TRBV6-3
CDR3 protein: CASSYQDRGPSDTQYF
CDR3 DNA: TGTGCCAGCAGTTACCAGGACAGGGGGCCTTCAGATACGCAGTATTTT

clone size: .
CDR3 length: 16
J gene: TRBJ2-7
D gene: .
V gene: TRBV4-1
CDR3 protein: CASSQEMAGPRRSQYF
CDR3 DNA: TGCGCCAGCAGCCAAGAAATGGCGGGTCCCCGACGCTCCCAGTACTTC

clone size: .
CDR3 length: 14
J gene: TRBJ1-4
D gene: TRBD1
V gene: TRBV28
CDR3 protein: CASRRTGGFEKLFF
CDR3 DNA: TGTGCCAGCAGGAGGACAGGGGGCTTTGAAAAACTGTTTTTT